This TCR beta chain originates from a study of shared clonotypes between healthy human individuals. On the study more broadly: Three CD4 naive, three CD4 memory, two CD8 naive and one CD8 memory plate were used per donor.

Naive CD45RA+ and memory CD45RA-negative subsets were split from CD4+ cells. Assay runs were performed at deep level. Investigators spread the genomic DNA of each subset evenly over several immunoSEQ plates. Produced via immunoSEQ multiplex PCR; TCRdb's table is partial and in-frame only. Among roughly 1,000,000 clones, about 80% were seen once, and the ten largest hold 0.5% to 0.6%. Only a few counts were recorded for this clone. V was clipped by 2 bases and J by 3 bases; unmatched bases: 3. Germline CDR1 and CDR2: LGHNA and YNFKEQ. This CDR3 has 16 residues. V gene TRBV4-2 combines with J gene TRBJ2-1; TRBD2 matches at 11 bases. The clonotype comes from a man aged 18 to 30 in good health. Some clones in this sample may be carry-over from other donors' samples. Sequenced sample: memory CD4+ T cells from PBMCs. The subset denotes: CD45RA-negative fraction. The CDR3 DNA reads TGTGCCAGCAGCCAAACCGGGACTAGCGGCTACAATGAGCAGTTCTTC. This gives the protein CASSQTGTSGYNEQFF.